This T cell receptor (beta chain) is drawn from a study of T cell repertoires in ileal Crohn's disease. Study-level results: High-frequency clones were more common in sorted CD8 than CD4 cells. Every patient over 26.8% clonality showed endoscopic recurrence.

In regard to this clone: The antigen is not known.

Produced via immunoSEQ multiplex PCR; TCRdb's table is partial and in-frame only. The data hold roughly 13,000 clones, with approximately 79% observed a single time. Time point noted: inflamed ileum from the surgical specimen. Included were adult ileal or ileocolonic Crohn's patients indicated for ileocolonic resection. Trimming took 9 bases from V and 2 from J; bases not matched to a gene: 14. The CDR3 sequence is 16 residues long. CDR1 and CDR2 (germline): SNHLY, FYNNEI. The specimen was ileal tissue. This receptor was taken from an adult with Crohn's disease. The rearrangement links TRBV2 to TRBJ2-5, with 8 nucleotides matching TRBD1. CDR3 coding DNA: TGTGCCAGGGACTGTGGACAGGGAATGGGGCAAGAGACCCAGTACTTC. Translation gives CARDCGQGMGQETQYF.